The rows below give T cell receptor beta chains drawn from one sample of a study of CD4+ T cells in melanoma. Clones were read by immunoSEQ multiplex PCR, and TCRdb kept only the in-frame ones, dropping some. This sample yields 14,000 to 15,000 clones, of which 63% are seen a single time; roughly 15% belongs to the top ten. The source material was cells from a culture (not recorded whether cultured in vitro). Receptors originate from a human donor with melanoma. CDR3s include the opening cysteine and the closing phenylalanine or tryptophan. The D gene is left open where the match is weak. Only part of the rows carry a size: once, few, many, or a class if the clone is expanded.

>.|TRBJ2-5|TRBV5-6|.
TGTGCCAGCAGCGTGTGGGGTGAGGAGACCCAGTACTTC
CASSVWGEETQYF
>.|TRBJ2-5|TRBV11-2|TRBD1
TGTGCGACGCGAAGACAGGGCCTAGAGACCCAGTACTTC
CATRRQGLETQYF
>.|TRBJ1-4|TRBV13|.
TGTGCCAGCAGCCTGACTCGTGCAACTAATGAAAAACTGTTTTTT
CASSLTRATNEKLFF
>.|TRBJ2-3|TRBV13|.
TGTGCCAGCAGCTTAGGCCCAGGCAAACTAACAGATACGCAGTATTTT
CASSLGPGKLTDTQYF
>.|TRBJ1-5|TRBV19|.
TGTGCCAGTAGTATAGAAAATAGCAATCAGCCCCAGCATTTT
CASSIENSNQPQHF
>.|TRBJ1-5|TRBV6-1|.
TGTGCCAGCGTGGAGGTAACCTCTCAGCCCCAGCATTTT
CASVEVTSQPQHF
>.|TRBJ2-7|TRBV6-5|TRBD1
TGTGCCAGCAGGGCCCCGGGACAGTACTACGAGCAGTACTTC
CASRAPGQYYEQYF
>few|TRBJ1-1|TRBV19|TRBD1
TGTGCCAGTAGTACCGGACAGGCCAACACTGAAGCTTTCTTT
CASSTGQANTEAFF
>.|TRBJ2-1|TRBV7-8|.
TGTGCCAGCAGCTTTCCAACGGGAACCTACAATGAGCAGTTCTTC
CASSFPTGTYNEQFF
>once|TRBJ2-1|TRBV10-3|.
TGTGCCATCAGTTTCGGACCAGAAAATGAGCAGTTCTTC
CAISFGPENEQFF
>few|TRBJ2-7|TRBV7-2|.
TGTGCCAGCAGCTCCCTGGCAGGGTGGTCCTACGAGCAGTACTTC
CASSSLAGWSYEQYF
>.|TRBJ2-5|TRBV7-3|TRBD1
TGTGCCAGCAGCTTAACGGGACAGGGTGGGGAGACCCAGTACTTC
CASSLTGQGGETQYF
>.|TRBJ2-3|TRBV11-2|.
TGTGCCAGCAGCTTAGTCTACGGGGGCGTCACAGATACGCAGTATTTT
CASSLVYGGVTDTQYF
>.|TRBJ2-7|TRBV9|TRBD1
TGTGCCAGCAGCCCAGGGGACAGGGGAAACGAGCAGTACTTC
CASSPGDRGNEQYF
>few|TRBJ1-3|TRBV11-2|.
TGTGCCAGCAGCTTATACACAGGGAGCTCTGGAAACACCATATATTTT
CASSLYTGSSGNTIYF
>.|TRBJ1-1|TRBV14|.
TGTGCCAGCAGCCAAGATCGGCGGATGAACACTGAAGCTTTCTTT
CASSQDRRMNTEAFF